The source of this TCR beta chain is a study of neurological immune-mediated disorders. With 3 bases clipped from V and 10 bases from J, the junction kept 9 bases outside the gene matches. The germline V gene encodes CDR1 MNHNS and CDR2 SASEGT. This CDR3 is 15 amino acids long. Study-wide results and caveats: Across subjects, no CDR3 amino acid sequence appeared in expanded clones of more than one subject, a finding that suggested private repertoires in all groups.

Template-switch 5'RACE cDNA synthesis added a 10-nucleotide unique molecular identifier. MiXCR was run by TCRdb on the 5' RACE reads, yielding one entry per CDR3 protein. In the table there are 65,000 to 80,000 distinct CDR3 sequences, roughly 17% of which are singletons. This clonotype has a handful of counts. Its specificity is unknown. The chain joins TRBV6-1 to TRBJ2-1; TRBD1 matches at 10 bases. The source is a woman between 40 and 55 years old in good health. Material for sequencing was PBMCs. CDR3 region: CASSDLGQGVGEQFF. The CDR3 coding sequence is TGTGCCAGCAGTGACTTAGGACAGGGGGTAGGGGAGCAGTTCTTC.